This T cell receptor (beta chain) was identified in a study of blood T cells in healthy people across ages. The CDR3 length is 15 residues. The V segment lost 3 bases and the J segment 8 bases; nucleotides outside the gene matches: 9. This clonotype was counted a single time. Its antigen is currently unknown. General study results and limits: Unknown donor CMV status possibly confounded expanded clonotype changes. A roughly linear age-dependent decrease characterized TCR beta diversity per million T cells.

Alongside a J-beta primer mix, a sample-barcoded 5' primer served in a second PCR lasting roughly 7 to 11 cycles. TCRdb reanalysed the 5' RACE reads using MiXCR and keeps one entry per CDR3 protein. The sample yields hundreds of thousands of distinct CDR3 sequences, 25% to 30% seen once. The genes are TRBV12-3 or TRBV12-4 and TRBJ2-3; 9 bases match TRBD2. The TCR originated in a woman aged 80 or older in good health. Sequenced material: blood. The CDR3 sequence is CASSFRRAGGGTQYF. CDR3 bases: TGTGCCAGCAGTTTTCGACGAGCGGGAGGCGGTACGCAGTATTTT.